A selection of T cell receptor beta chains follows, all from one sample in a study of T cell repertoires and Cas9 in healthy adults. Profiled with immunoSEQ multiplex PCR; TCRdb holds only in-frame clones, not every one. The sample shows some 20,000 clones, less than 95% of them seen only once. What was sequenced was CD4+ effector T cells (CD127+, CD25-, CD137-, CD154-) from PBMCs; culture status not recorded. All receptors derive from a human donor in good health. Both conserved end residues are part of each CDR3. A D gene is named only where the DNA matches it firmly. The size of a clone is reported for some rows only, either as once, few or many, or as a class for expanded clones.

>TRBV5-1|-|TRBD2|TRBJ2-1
CASSFGGGATYNEQFF
TGCGCCAGCAGCTTTGGCGGGGGGGCTACCTACAATGAGCAGTTCTTC
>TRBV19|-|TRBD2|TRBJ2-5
CASSSGLAGGQETQYF
TGTGCCAGTAGTTCGGGACTAGCGGGGGGGCAAGAGACCCAGTACTTC
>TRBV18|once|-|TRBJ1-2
CASSPPIGQGSYGYTF
TGTGCCAGCTCACCCCCCATCGGGCAGGGAAGCTATGGCTACACCTTC
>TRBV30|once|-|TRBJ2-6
CAWGIGHLSGANVLTF
TGTGCCTGGGGAATAGGACACCTCTCTGGGGCCAACGTCCTGACTTTC
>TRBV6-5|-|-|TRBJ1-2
CASSEGQGGYTF
TGTGCCAGCAGTGAAGGCCAGGGTGGCTACACCTTC
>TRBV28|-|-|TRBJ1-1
CASTTGNTEAFF
TGTGCCAGCACGACGGGGAACACTGAAGCTTTCTTT
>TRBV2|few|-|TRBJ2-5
CASGGSRGLKETQYF
TGTGCCAGCGGGGGGAGTAGGGGGCTGAAAGAGACCCAGTACTTC
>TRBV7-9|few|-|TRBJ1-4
CASSLKAGGGREKLFF
TGTGCCAGCAGCCTCAAGGCGGGGGGCGGAAGGGAAAAACTGTTTTTT
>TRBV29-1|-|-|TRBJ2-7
CSSWDGLYEQYF
TGCAGCTCTTGGGACGGATTGTACGAGCAGTACTTC
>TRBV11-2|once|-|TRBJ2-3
CASSFTRGTDTQYF
TGTGCCAGCAGCTTCACGCGGGGAACAGATACGCAGTATTTT
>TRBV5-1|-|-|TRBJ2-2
CASSGLGGREVTGELFF
TGCGCCAGCAGCGGACTCGGGGGGCGTGAGGTGACCGGGGAGCTGTTTTTT
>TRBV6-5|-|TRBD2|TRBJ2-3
CASSYGGGTDTQYF
TGTGCCAGCAGTTACGGGGGGGGCACAGATACGCAGTATTTT
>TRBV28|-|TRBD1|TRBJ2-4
CASRQGAAKNIQYF
TGTGCCAGTAGGCAGGGGGCAGCCAAAAACATTCAGTACTTC
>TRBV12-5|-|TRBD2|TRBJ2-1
CASGLVIMGLAGKNEQFF
TGTGCTAGTGGTTTGGTAATTATGGGGCTAGCGGGGAAGAATGAGCAGTTCTTC
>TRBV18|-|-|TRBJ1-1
CASSPTYRVGSTEAFF
TGTGCCAGCTCACCGACGTACAGGGTGGGGAGCACTGAAGCTTTCTTT
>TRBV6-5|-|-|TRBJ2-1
CASSYAGGWDEQFF
TGTGCCAGCAGTTACGCCGGGGGCTGGGATGAGCAGTTCTTC
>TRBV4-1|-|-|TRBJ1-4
CASAQILNEKLFF
TGCGCCAGCGCCCAGATATTAAATGAAAAACTGTTTTTT
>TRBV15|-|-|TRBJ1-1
CATSRGGGGEAFF
TGTGCCACCAGCAGAGGGGGCGGAGGTGAAGCTTTCTTT
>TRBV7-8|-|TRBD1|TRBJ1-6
CASSFETGYNSPLHF
TGTGCCAGCAGCTTTGAGACAGGGTATAATTCACCCCTCCACTTT
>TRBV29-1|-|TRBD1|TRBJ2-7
CSVAEVRGQGKAYEQYF
TGCAGCGTTGCCGAAGTTCGGGGACAGGGTAAAGCCTACGAGCAGTACTTC
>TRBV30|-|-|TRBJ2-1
CAWSVPGTSWQFF
TGTGCCTGGAGTGTACCCGGGACTTCTTGGCAGTTCTTC
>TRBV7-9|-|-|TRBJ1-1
CASSLVGAGDKAFF
TGTGCCAGCAGCTTAGTGGGGGCGGGGGATAAAGCTTTCTTT
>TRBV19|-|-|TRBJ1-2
CASKLGPNFNGYTF
TGTGCCAGTAAGCTAGGGCCCAATTTTAATGGCTACACCTTC
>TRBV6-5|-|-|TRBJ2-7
CASSYSSNSYEQYF
TGTGCCAGCAGTTACTCGTCGAACTCCTACGAGCAGTACTTC
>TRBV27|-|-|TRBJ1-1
CASSFAHEYTEAFF
TGTGCCAGCAGTTTTGCCCACGAATACACTGAAGCTTTCTTT
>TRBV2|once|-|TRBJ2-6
CASRTRITDTSRANVLTF
TGTGCCAGCAGAACTCGAATTACCGATACAAGTCGGGCCAACGTCCTGACTTTC
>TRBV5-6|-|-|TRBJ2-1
CASSLPGGGNEQFF
TGTGCCAGCAGCTTGCCCGGCGGAGGTAATGAGCAGTTCTTC
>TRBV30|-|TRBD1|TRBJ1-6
CACAGGWNSPLHF
TGTGCCTGTGCAGGGGGCTGGAATTCACCCCTCCACTTT
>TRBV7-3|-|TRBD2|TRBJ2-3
CASSSGGTSGRADTQYF
TGTGCCAGCAGCTCGGGGGGTACTAGCGGGAGGGCAGATACGCAGTATTTT
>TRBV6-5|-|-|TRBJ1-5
CASGKDSSNQPQHF
TGTGCCAGCGGAAAGGACAGCTCCAATCAGCCCCAGCATTTT
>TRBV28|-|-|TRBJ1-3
CASTVGGAGGNTIYF
TGTGCCAGCACCGTTGGAGGGGCGGGGGGAAACACCATATATTTT
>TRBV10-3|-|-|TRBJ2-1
CAIARGTDHNEQFF
TGTGCCATCGCTCGCGGGACCGACCACAATGAGCAGTTCTTC
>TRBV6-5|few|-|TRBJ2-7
CASRWQSTGEQYF
TGTGCCAGCAGGTGGCAGTCTACCGGCGAGCAGTACTTC
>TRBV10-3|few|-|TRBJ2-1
CAISESLAMGEQFF
TGTGCCATCAGTGAGTCGCTAGCCATGGGGGAGCAGTTCTTC
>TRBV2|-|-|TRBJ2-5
CASSVQGNPNETQYF
TGTGCCAGCAGTGTCCAGGGAAACCCCAACGAGACCCAGTACTTC
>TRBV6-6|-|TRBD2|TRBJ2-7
CASSLGAGAYEQYF
TGTGCCAGCAGCCTCGGGGCGGGAGCCTACGAGCAGTACTTC
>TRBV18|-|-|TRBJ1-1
CASSSRTMNTEAFF
TGTGCCAGCTCAAGCAGGACCATGAACACTGAAGCTTTCTTT
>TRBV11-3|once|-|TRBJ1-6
CASSLGAGSPLHF
TGTGCCAGCAGCTTAGGAGCAGGTTCACCCCTCCACTTT
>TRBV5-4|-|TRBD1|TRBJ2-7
CASSLDTGQFSYEQYF
TGTGCCAGCAGCTTGGACACGGGACAGTTCTCCTACGAGCAGTACTTC
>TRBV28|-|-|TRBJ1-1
CASSSTTNTEAFF
TGTGCCAGCAGTTCTACAACGAACACTGAAGCTTTCTTT
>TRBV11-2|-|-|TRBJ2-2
CASSLGQANTGELFF
TGTGCCAGCAGCTTAGGCCAGGCGAACACCGGGGAGCTGTTTTTT
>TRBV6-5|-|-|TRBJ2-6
CASRSSEGANVLTF
TGTGCCAGCCGGAGCTCTGAGGGGGCCAACGTCCTGACTTTC
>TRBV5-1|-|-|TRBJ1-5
CASSLEGPNQPQHF
TGCGCCAGCAGCTTGGAGGGGCCCAATCAGCCCCAGCATTTT
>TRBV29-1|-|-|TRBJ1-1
CSVEARQADTEAFF
TGCAGCGTTGAAGCCCGACAGGCGGACACTGAAGCTTTCTTT
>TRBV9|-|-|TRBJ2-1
CASSVLGSSYNEQFF
TGTGCCAGCAGCGTACTGGGGAGCTCCTACAATGAGCAGTTCTTC
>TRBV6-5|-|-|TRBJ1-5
CASSGGTSNQPQHF
TGTGCCAGCAGCGGAGGGACGAGCAATCAGCCCCAGCATTTT
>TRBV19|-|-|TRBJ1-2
CASVAGDGYGYTF
TGTGCCAGTGTGGCCGGGGACGGCTATGGCTACACCTTC
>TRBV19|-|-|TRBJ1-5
CASSRVPPSNQPQHF
TGTGCCAGTAGCAGGGTTCCTCCTAGCAATCAGCCCCAGCATTTT
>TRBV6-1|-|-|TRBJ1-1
CASSEGMNTEAFF
TGTGCCAGCAGTGAGGGGATGAACACTGAAGCTTTCTTT
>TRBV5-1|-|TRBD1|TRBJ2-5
CASSWDRAQETQYF
TGCGCCAGCAGCTGGGACAGGGCTCAAGAGACCCAGTACTTC
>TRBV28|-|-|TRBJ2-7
CASSFGQNEQYF
TGTGCCAGCAGTTTCGGACAGAACGAGCAGTACTTC